Included here is one TCR beta chain sequence, with context. The protocol was immunoSEQ multiplex PCR, while the TCRdb copy is restricted to in-frame clones and leaves out a portion. The table has approximately 48,000 clones, approximately 94% seen once. The source of the sample is a study of T cell changes during pregnancy in multiple sclerosis. The CDR3 extends over 14 amino acids. V gave up 6 bases and J gave up 8 bases; unmatched junction bases: 10. Germline CDR1 and CDR2: SEHNR and FQNEAQ (reference sequence). The rearrangement links TRBV7-9 to TRBJ2-4, with 7 bases fitting TRBD1. The TCR was taken from a female donor with multiple sclerosis, enrolled in a pregnancy study. Sequencing was performed on CD4+ T cells from peripheral blood mononuclear cells, taken in the second trimester of pregnancy. Here the CDR3 reads CASSSGGEKDIQYF. In DNA form, the CDR3 reads TGTGCCAGCAGTTCAGGGGGTGAGAAGGACATTCAGTACTTC.